Listed below are T cell receptor beta chains from one sample, sequenced in a study of blood T cell repertoires in COVID-19. Clones were sequenced by immunoSEQ multiplex PCR, and TCRdb holds only the in-frame ones, with some missing. The sample yields under 100,000 clones, roughly 87% seen once. The sequenced sample consisted of peripheral blood. The receptors here all came from a man aged 30-40 years with acute or convalescent COVID-19. The CDR3 runs from the conserved cysteine through the conserved F or W. Clone size appears in some rows only: once, few, many, or a class for an expanded clone.

CDR3 length: 13
V gene: TRBV6-5
clone size: NA
J gene: TRBJ2-1
CDR3 protein: CASSIQREGREFF

CDR3 length: 13
V gene: TRBV19
clone size: few
J gene: TRBJ2-3
CDR3 protein: CASRAGHTDTQYF

CDR3 length: 13
V gene: TRBV24-1
clone size: NA
J gene: TRBJ1-4
CDR3 protein: CATNGGPNEKLFF

CDR3 length: 12
V gene: TRBV29-1
clone size: NA
J gene: TRBJ1-2
CDR3 protein: CSVEAVQYGYTF

CDR3 length: 14
V gene: TRBV10-1
clone size: NA
J gene: TRBJ1-1
CDR3 protein: CASSEEAANTEAFF

CDR3 length: 15
V gene: TRBV11-2
clone size: NA
J gene: TRBJ2-2
CDR3 protein: CASSRTTGSTGELFF

CDR3 length: 12
V gene: TRBV6-5
clone size: once
J gene: TRBJ1-1
CDR3 protein: CASKQRNTEAFF

CDR3 length: 15
V gene: TRBV28
clone size: NA
J gene: TRBJ2-7
CDR3 protein: CASSGLAFSSYEQYF

CDR3 length: 15
V gene: TRBV9
clone size: NA
J gene: TRBJ2-3
CDR3 protein: CASSVSSGGTDTQYF

CDR3 length: 15
V gene: TRBV4-2
clone size: once
J gene: TRBJ2-7
CDR3 protein: CASSQVARASYEQYF

CDR3 length: 18
V gene: TRBV19
clone size: NA
J gene: TRBJ2-7
CDR3 protein: CASTVSAPGGQGSYEQYF

CDR3 length: 15
V gene: TRBV9
clone size: few
J gene: TRBJ2-7
CDR3 protein: CASSVAGQGAYEQYF

CDR3 length: 14
V gene: TRBV2
clone size: NA
J gene: TRBJ2-7
CDR3 protein: CASRGQGAVYEQYF

CDR3 length: 14
V gene: TRBV6-5
clone size: NA
J gene: TRBJ1-1
CDR3 protein: CASQGARENTEAFF

CDR3 length: 15
V gene: TRBV23-1
clone size: NA
J gene: TRBJ1-1
CDR3 protein: CASRERRQGTAEAFF

CDR3 length: 17
V gene: TRBV28
clone size: NA
J gene: TRBJ2-3
CDR3 protein: CASSLLEREVGTDTQYF

CDR3 length: 13
V gene: TRBV29-1
clone size: NA
J gene: TRBJ1-3
CDR3 protein: CSVAPTSGNTIYF

CDR3 length: 17
V gene: TRBV7-2
clone size: NA
J gene: TRBJ2-1
CDR3 protein: CASSPAFGRGVYNEQFF

CDR3 length: 13
V gene: TRBV12-3/TRBV12-4
clone size: NA
J gene: TRBJ1-2
CDR3 protein: CASRWGRTYGYTF

CDR3 length: 14
V gene: TRBV13
clone size: NA
J gene: TRBJ2-2
CDR3 protein: CASSSPRGVGELFF

CDR3 length: 12
V gene: TRBV11-3
clone size: NA
J gene: TRBJ2-3
CDR3 protein: CASSLSRDTQYF

CDR3 length: 13
V gene: TRBV7-2
clone size: NA
J gene: TRBJ1-1
CDR3 protein: CASSPLRSTEAFF

CDR3 length: 11
V gene: TRBV2
clone size: NA
J gene: TRBJ1-1
CDR3 protein: CASREYTEAFF

CDR3 length: 18
V gene: TRBV21-1
clone size: once
J gene: TRBJ2-6
CDR3 protein: CASSKAESGSSGANVLTF

CDR3 length: 14
V gene: TRBV10-2
clone size: NA
J gene: TRBJ2-7
CDR3 protein: CASSASGSSYEQYF

CDR3 length: 14
V gene: TRBV27
clone size: few
J gene: TRBJ1-5
CDR3 protein: CASSVTGGGQPQHF

CDR3 length: 15
V gene: TRBV7-9
clone size: NA
J gene: TRBJ1-1
CDR3 protein: CASSLASTGGLEAFF

CDR3 length: 14
V gene: TRBV15
clone size: NA
J gene: TRBJ1-4
CDR3 protein: CATSRDREVEKLFF

CDR3 length: 12
V gene: TRBV24-1
clone size: once
J gene: TRBJ2-1
CDR3 protein: CAARGGVDEQFF

CDR3 length: 12
V gene: TRBV5-1
clone size: NA
J gene: TRBJ2-1
CDR3 protein: CASSETSYEQFF

CDR3 length: 14
V gene: TRBV6-5
clone size: NA
J gene: TRBJ1-3
CDR3 protein: CASTGAGTGNTIYF

CDR3 length: 15
V gene: TRBV5-1
clone size: NA
J gene: TRBJ2-3
CDR3 protein: CASSLARAPTDTQYF

CDR3 length: 19
V gene: TRBV27
clone size: NA
J gene: TRBJ2-1
CDR3 protein: CASSLDSTSGNGGYNEQFF

CDR3 length: 13
V gene: TRBV5-6
clone size: NA
J gene: TRBJ1-6
CDR3 protein: CASSLPGTSPLHF

CDR3 length: 13
V gene: TRBV19
clone size: NA
J gene: TRBJ2-1
CDR3 protein: CASRGTNYNEQFF

CDR3 length: 16
V gene: TRBV19
clone size: NA
J gene: TRBJ2-1
CDR3 protein: CASRGLGAGGFNEQFF

CDR3 length: 14
V gene: TRBV10-3
clone size: NA
J gene: TRBJ1-5
CDR3 protein: CATWDNRSNQPQHF

CDR3 length: 14
V gene: TRBV5-1
clone size: NA
J gene: TRBJ2-1
CDR3 protein: CASSSSGSGREQFF

CDR3 length: 16
V gene: TRBV6-2/TRBV6-3
clone size: NA
J gene: TRBJ1-5
CDR3 protein: CASSYRQDRGNQPQHF

CDR3 length: 19
V gene: TRBV9
clone size: NA
J gene: TRBJ2-2
CDR3 protein: CASNPGLAGGAGGTGELFF

CDR3 length: 15
V gene: TRBV6-5
clone size: NA
J gene: TRBJ2-3
CDR3 protein: CASTGMGLVADTQYF

CDR3 length: 11
V gene: TRBV27
clone size: NA
J gene: TRBJ2-7
CDR3 protein: CSCGGSSEQYF

CDR3 length: 16
V gene: TRBV5-4
clone size: NA
J gene: TRBJ1-4
CDR3 protein: CASSLEGTRTNEKLFF

CDR3 length: 13
V gene: TRBV6-5
clone size: NA
J gene: TRBJ2-7
CDR3 protein: CASTRLAGSEQYF

CDR3 length: 15
V gene: TRBV27
clone size: NA
J gene: TRBJ2-1
CDR3 protein: CASRLTSGTDNEQFF

CDR3 length: 18
V gene: TRBV5-5
clone size: NA
J gene: TRBJ1-3
CDR3 protein: CASKLGTGATYSGNTIYF

CDR3 length: 13
V gene: TRBV11-2
clone size: NA
J gene: TRBJ2-2
CDR3 protein: CASSSGLAGELFF

CDR3 length: 10
V gene: TRBV20-1
clone size: NA
J gene: TRBJ1-1
CDR3 protein: CSANRGGAFF

CDR3 length: 12
V gene: TRBV18
clone size: NA
J gene: TRBJ2-3
CDR3 protein: CASSPETDTQYF

CDR3 length: 14
V gene: TRBV5-1
clone size: once
J gene: TRBJ2-7
CDR3 protein: CASSLTSGSWEQYF

CDR3 length: 14
V gene: TRBV15
clone size: NA
J gene: TRBJ2-2
CDR3 protein: CATSTYRVTGELFF

CDR3 length: 15
V gene: TRBV12-5
clone size: NA
J gene: TRBJ1-2
CDR3 protein: CASGPNRGPNYGYTF

CDR3 length: 16
V gene: TRBV30
clone size: NA
J gene: TRBJ1-2
CDR3 protein: CAWAHTGTGGAEGYTF

CDR3 length: 14
V gene: TRBV7-9
clone size: NA
J gene: TRBJ2-2
CDR3 protein: CASSPGTSSGELFF

CDR3 length: 12
V gene: TRBV7-9
clone size: NA
J gene: TRBJ2-7
CDR3 protein: CASSSGIYEQYF

CDR3 length: 14
V gene: TRBV28
clone size: NA
J gene: TRBJ1-5
CDR3 protein: CASSDTGTYQPQHF